This T cell receptor (beta chain) comes out of a study of vaccination effects on CD4 cells after COVID-19. V lost 6 bases and J 2 bases, leaving 19 bases between the germline ends. Germline V CDR1 and CDR2: KGHSH, LQKENI. There are 16 residues in the CDR3. With regard to this clone: Its matching antigen is unknown.

Generated by immunoSEQ multiplex PCR, the TCRdb table keeps only in-frame clones and is missing some. The data show approximately 74,000 clones, under 85% seen once. Before sequencing, viral peptide pools were used by the ViraFEST assay to expand antigen-specific CD4+ T cells. Subsequent to 10 days of culture, CD4+ T cells were isolated. All study participants received two doses of BNT162b2 or mRNA-1273 vaccine. Having tested negative for nucleocapsid antibodies, the vaccine recipients showed no prior SARS-CoV-2 infection. After approximately 2 million PBMC were placed in each well, they were cultured with around 10 IU/ml IL-2 and roughly 10 ug/ml peptides. A half-volume exchange with IL-2 medium occurred on days 3 and 7.

The sequencing used CD4+ T cells from PBMCs cultured with HCoV-OC43 spike peptides, collected after COVID-19 vaccination. Documented subset: HCoV-OC43 spike overlapping peptide pool stimulation. The chain links TRBV18 to TRBJ2-5, with D tentatively TRBD2 (7 bases). This clonotype was obtained from a human donor who received a COVID-19 vaccine. CDR3 in amino acids: CASSRSGGGGQETQYF. Written as DNA, the CDR3 is TGTGCCAGCTCCCGCTCTGGGGGGGGCGGACAAGAGACCCAGTACTTC.